The rows below give T cell receptor beta chains drawn from one sample of a study of neoadjuvant anti-PD-1 for oral cavity cancer. Generated by immunoSEQ multiplex PCR, the TCRdb table keeps only in-frame clones and is missing some. The sample has around 17,000 clones, around 69% seen once. The source material was PBMCs, sampled before nivolumab (anti-PD-1) treatment. These receptors were obtained from a person between 40 and 85 years old with oral cavity squamous cell carcinoma. Both conserved end residues are part of each CDR3. The D gene is left open where the match is weak. Only part of the rows carry a size: once, few, many, or a class if the clone is expanded.

TRBJ2-7 | . | . | TRBV30 | TGTGCCTGGAGCCAAGCATACGAGCAGTACTTC | CAWSQAYEQYF
TRBJ1-4 | . | . | TRBV6-6 | TGTGCCAGCGCAGGGGATGAAAAACTGTTTTTT | CASAGDEKLFF
TRBJ2-1 | . | once | TRBV11-3 | TGTGCCAGCAGCTTATCTGCTGGGGACAATGAGCAGTTCTTC | CASSLSAGDNEQFF
TRBJ2-7 | . | medium-sized | TRBV2 | TGTGCCAGCAGTGGGGCAGGGAACTACGAGCAGTACTTC | CASSGAGNYEQYF
TRBJ2-7 | . | . | TRBV20-1 | TGCAGTGCGGCCGGTCTAGGAGAGCAGTACTTC | CSAAGLGEQYF
TRBJ1-3 | . | . | TRBV7-9 | TGTGCCAGCAGCTATCTCCTCACCGGGTCAAGGAACACCATATATTTT | CASSYLLTGSRNTIYF
TRBJ2-2 | TRBD2 | few | TRBV7-2 | TGTGCCAGCAGCCCACGCAGAACCACTAGCGGGAGCCCCGGGGAGCTGTTTTTT | CASSPRRTTSGSPGELFF
TRBJ1-1 | . | . | TRBV11-2 | TGTGCCAGCAGCTTATGGGACGGAAGGAACACTGAAGCTTTCTTT | CASSLWDGRNTEAFF
TRBJ2-2 | TRBD1 | once | TRBV6-5 | TGTGCCAGCAGTTACCTGACGACAGGGGGGAACGGGGAGCTGTTTTTT | CASSYLTTGGNGELFF
TRBJ2-2 | TRBD2 | . | TRBV19 | TGTGCCAGTAGTACTAGCGGGAGTTACACCGGGGAGCTGTTTTTT | CASSTSGSYTGELFF
TRBJ2-7 | . | . | TRBV30 | TGTGCCTGGAGTGAAGACCAAACCTACGAGCAGTACTTC | CAWSEDQTYEQYF
TRBJ2-5 | TRBD2 | . | TRBV11-3 | TGTGCCAGCAGCTTCGGGACTAGCGTCCAAGAGACCCAGTACTTC | CASSFGTSVQETQYF
TRBJ2-2 | . | once | TRBV7-6 | TGTGCCAGCAGCTTATACGCCAGCGGTTCCTCTTGGGACACCGGGGAGCTGTTTTTT | CASSLYASGSSWDTGELFF
TRBJ2-7 | TRBD2 | . | TRBV6-5 | TGTGCCAGTGGAGCGGGAGATAGTTGGTACGAGCAGTACTTC | CASGAGDSWYEQYF